A single sample gave rise to the 26 T cell receptor beta chains below, sequenced in a study of cytomegalovirus exposure and HLA in healthy donors. The PCR used 60 Vbeta and 13 Jbeta primers. Sequenced by immunoSEQ multiplex PCR; TCRdb stores in-frame clones only, minus some. This table has about 200,000 clones, about 70% appearing once. Sample: PBMCs. The receptors originated from a man aged 40-50 years in good health and CMV-seropositive.

The chain combines TRBV11-2 with TRBJ2-7; 8 bases match TRBD1. With 5 bases clipped from V and 5 bases from J, the junction kept 5 bases outside the gene matches. Per the germline V gene, CDR1 is SGHAT and CDR2 is FQNNGV. The CDR3 loop spans 13 amino acids. This CDR3 reads CASSQDRVHEQYF. The CDR3 DNA sequence: TGTGCCAGCAGCCAGGACAGGGTCCACGAGCAGTACTTC.

This clone has just a few counts. The chain recombines TRBV2 with TRBJ1-1, with D maybe TRBD1 (6 bases). CDR3 size: 12 residues. V was pared by 4 bases and J by 6 bases, with 9 bases between. CDR1 is SNHLY and CDR2 is FYNNEI in the germline V gene. CDR3 nucleotides: TGTGCCAGCAGTGTACAGGGCCCTGAAGCTTTCTTT. Translated: CASSVQGPEAFF.

The chain is built from TRBV5-6 and TRBJ2-3, with TRBD1 identical over 7 bases. This CDR3 spans 15 amino acids. After removal of 2 bases from V and 2 bases from J, the junction contained 5 bases not matched to a gene. CDR1 and CDR2 from the germline V gene are SGHDT and YYEEEE. Here the CDR3 DNA reads TGTGCCAGCAGCTTAGGGGGCCTAAACACAGATACGCAGTATTTT. Translated, it gives CASSLGGLNTDTQYF.

This clone was recorded a few times. The chain couples TRBV6-1 to TRBJ1-4, with D tentatively TRBD1 (5 bases). The V gene lost 6 bases and the J gene lost 4 bases, with 12 bases spanning the gap. The CDR3 is 14 amino acids. Looked up from germline, CDR1 is MNHNS and CDR2 is SASEGT. The CDR3 nucleotides are TGTGCCAGCAGAACGGGGGGGTATAATGAAAAACTGTTTTTT. It encodes CASRTGGYNEKLFF.

This chain links TRBV28 with TRBJ1-4, with D uncertain. V gave up 6 bases and J gave up 6 bases, with 8 bases separating them. There are 12 residues in the CDR3. Germline CDR1 reads MDHEN; CDR2 reads SYDVKM. DNA of the CDR3: TGTGCCAGCAGCCCACTCCATGAAAAACTGTTTTTT. It translates to CASSPLHEKLFF. The full variable domain, completed using reference TRBV28 and TRBJ1-4, is DVKVTQSSRYLVKRTGEKVFLECVQDMDHENMFWYRQDPGLGLRLIYFSYDVKMKEKGDIPEGYSVSREKKERFSLILESASTNQTSMYLCASSPLHEKLFFGSGTQLSVL.

This clone has just a few counts. This rearrangement joins TRBV6-1 to TRBJ1-1, with D possibly TRBD1 on 5 matching bases. The CDR3 contains 11 residues. The germline CDR1 and CDR2 sequences are MNHNS and SASEGT. V was shortened by 7 bases and J by 10 bases, with 13 bases between the two germline ends. The CDR3 region is CASTQGAGAFF. The DNA of the CDR3 is TGTGCCAGCACCCAAGGGGCTGGAGCTTTCTTT.

V gene TRBV7-8 combines with J gene TRBJ1-5, with D possibly being TRBD1 (5 bases). Germline V gives CDR1 SGHVS, CDR2 FQNEAQ. Trimming took off 0 bases at V and 9 bases at J, with 12 bases between the two ends. There are 14 residues in the CDR3. The CDR3 nucleotides read TGTGCCAGCAGCTTAGCTGGGGGAGGTGGGCCCCAGCATTTT. Translated: CASSLAGGGGPQHF. Full variable domain (remainder filled in from reference TRBV7-8 and TRBJ1-5): GAGVSQSPRYKVAKRGQDVALRCDPISGHVSLFWYQQALGQGPEFLTYFQNEAQLDKSGLPSDRFFAERPEGSVSTLKIQRTQQEDSAVYLCASSLAGGGGPQHFGDGTRLSIL.

In DNA form, the CDR3 reads TGTGCCAGCAGCCGGGGGAACAGGGGGGATCAGCCCCAGCATTTT. Its protein is CASSRGNRGDQPQHF. This chain links TRBV9 with TRBJ1-5; 8 positions match TRBD1. CDR1 is SGDLS, CDR2 YYNGEE, per germline. The CDR3 has 15 residues. The ends lost 4 bases at V and 5 bases at J; junction bases unmatched: 8.

The V gene is TRBV15, the J gene TRBJ2-2, with 7 bases identical to TRBD2. Germline V gene sequence: CDR1 LNHNV, CDR2 YYDKDF (reference sequence). V shed 0 bases and J 1 base; nucleotides not matched to a gene: 5. CDR3 size: 17 residues. The CDR3 region is CATSRDSLAVNTGELFF. CDR3 coding DNA: TGTGCCACCAGCAGAGATTCCCTAGCGGTGAACACCGGGGAGCTGTTTTTT.

The chain combines TRBV5-1 with TRBJ1-1; a possible D gene is TRBD1 (5 bases). Germline V gene lookup returns CDR1 SGHRS and CDR2 YFSETQ. The CDR3 sequence is 17 residues long. V lost 4 bases, J lost 0 bases, and 19 bases lay in between. The CDR3 DNA is TGCGCCAGCAGCGCCCTAGGCCAGGGATACATGAACACTGAAGCTTTCTTT. Translating gives CASSALGQGYMNTEAFF.

The chain joins TRBV6-1 to TRBJ2-2, with a possible D match to TRBD2 (6 bases). The CDR3 has 15 residues. V was trimmed by 2 bases and J by 1 base, leaving 8 bases between them. Germline V gives CDR1 MNHNS, CDR2 SASEGT. In DNA, the CDR3 is TGTGCCAGCAGTGAAAAGGGACTGAACACCGGGGAGCTGTTTTTT. Its protein product is CASSEKGLNTGELFF.

About this clone itself: This sample also contains other DNA sequences that code for the same CDR3. V is TRBV15 and J is TRBJ1-4, with 10 positions matching TRBD1. The CDR3 extends over 13 amino acids. The germline V gene has CDR1 LNHNV and CDR2 YYDKDF (reference sequence). V lost 5 bases to trimming and J lost 7 bases; unmatched junction nucleotides: 1. CDR3 nucleotide sequence: TGTGCCACCAGCCGGGACAGGGGTGAAAAACTGTTTTTT. It yields the protein CATSRDRGEKLFF.

The J gene is TRBJ2-5, the V gene TRBV7-9; D possibly corresponds to TRBD2 (6 bases). The DNA end is more similar to TRBJ2-7, so the J call may be wrong. Per the germline V gene, CDR1 is SEHNR and CDR2 is FQNEAQ (reference sequence). The CDR3 extends over 15 amino acids. CDR3 DNA: TGTGCCAGCAGCTTAGGGGCTGGCGGGACCTACGAGCAGTACTTC. Residues: CASSLGAGGTYEQYF.

The rearrangement joins TRBV5-1 to TRBJ1-1, with 9 positions matching TRBD1. The CDR3 loop spans 14 amino acids. V was clipped by 4 bases and J by 4 bases; unmatched bases: 5. CDR1 is SGHRS and CDR2 is YFSETQ in the germline V gene. The DNA for the CDR3 is TGCGCCAGCAGCAAACTGACAGGGGGCACTGAAGCTTTCTTT. Translating gives CASSKLTGGTEAFF. Drawing the rest from reference TRBV5-1 and TRBJ1-1, the complete variable domain is KAGVTQTPRYLIKTRGQQVTLSCSPISGHRSVSWYQQTPGQGLQFLFEYFSETQRNKGNFPGRFSGRQFSNSRSEMNVSTLELGDSALYLCASSKLTGGTEAFFGQGTRLTVV.

This clone was seen only a few times. J is TRBJ1-1 and V is TRBV10-3, with TRBD1 matching over 8 bases. V trimming: 7 bases; J trimming: 4 bases; junction bases outside the gene matches: 8. The CDR3 extends over 14 amino acids. Germline V gives CDR1 ENHRY, CDR2 SYGVKD. Here the CDR3 reads CAIKTGVGVTEAFF. In DNA form, the CDR3 reads TGTGCCATCAAGACAGGGGTTGGCGTCACTGAAGCTTTCTTT.

The V and J genes are TRBV6-5 and TRBJ1-1; tentative D call: TRBD1 (5 bases). V lost 7 bases to trimming and J lost 3 bases, with 15 bases between them. Germline V gives CDR1 MNHEY, CDR2 SVGAGI. The CDR3 loop spans 14 amino acids. The CDR3 sequence is CASTIGGEDTEAFF. The CDR3 bases are TGTGCCAGCACCATCGGGGGGGAGGACACTGAAGCTTTCTTT.

The chain has TRBV5-1 and TRBJ1-6, with 7 positions matching TRBD1. The CDR3 loop spans 15 amino acids. Germline V gene sequence: CDR1 SGHRS, CDR2 YFSETQ. V trimming: 4 bases; J trimming: 5 bases; junction bases outside the gene matches: 6. The DNA for the CDR3 is TGCGCCAGCAGCACAGGGACAGCAGATAATTCACCCCTCCACTTT. It is translated as CASSTGTADNSPLHF.

The rearrangement uses TRBV5-6 and TRBJ1-3, with 7 bases that match TRBD1. The germline V gene has CDR1 SGHDT and CDR2 YYEEEE. Trimming cost V 4 bases and J 0 bases; bases outside gene matches: 10. This CDR3 comprises 17 residues. CDR3 region: CASSVNRGSYSGNTIYF. CDR3 nucleotide sequence: TGTGCCAGCAGCGTGAACAGGGGCTCTTACTCTGGAAACACCATATATTTT.

V is TRBV6-5 and J is TRBJ1-1; unclear D gene. Germline V gene data show CDR1 as MNHEY and CDR2 as SVGAGI. V was clipped by 6 bases and J by 1 base, with 15 bases between them. The CDR3 length is 15 residues. CDR3 nucleotide sequence: TGTGCCAGCAGATGGTTCCGGGAGGGGAACACTGAAGCTTTCTTT. As protein: CASRWFREGNTEAFF.

As DNA, the CDR3 is TGCAGCGCCGTACAGGGGGTTCCAGATACGCAGTATTTT. Translation gives CSAVQGVPDTQYF. The J gene is TRBJ2-3, the V gene TRBV29-1; TRBD1 matches 8 bases. V trimming: 7 bases; J trimming: 4 bases; junction bases outside the gene matches: 7. Per the germline V gene, CDR1 is SQVTM and CDR2 is ANQGSEA. The CDR3 totals 13 residues.

V is TRBV29-1 and J is TRBJ2-1; D gene unclear. Trimming cost V 4 bases and J 0 bases, with 7 bases left between them. Germline CDR1 SQVTM, CDR2 ANQGSEA. The CDR3 sequence is 13 residues long. The CDR3 nucleotides read TGCAGCGTTGCAACCAGCTCCTACAATGAGCAGTTCTTC. This translates into CSVATSSYNEQFF.

This rearrangement joins TRBV28 to TRBJ1-5, with D possibly TRBD1 on 6 matching bases. CDR1 and CDR2 (germline): MDHEN, SYDVKM. The CDR3 totals 13 residues. V lost 5 bases, J lost 5 bases, and 10 bases lay in between. The CDR3 DNA follows: TGTGCCAGCAGTGAGGGGGTCGATCAGCCCCAGCATTTT. Translating it yields CASSEGVDQPQHF.

The chain carries TRBV13 and TRBJ1-1, with D hard to call. Germline-derived CDR1 and CDR2 are PRHDT and FYEKMQ (reference sequence). V was cut by 1 base and J by 1 base, with 10 bases left in between. The CDR3 is 15 amino acids. CDR3 bases: TGTGCCAGCAGCTTAGTTACAGACCCGAACACTGAAGCTTTCTTT. Residues: CASSLVTDPNTEAFF. Complete variable domain (other parts from reference TRBV13 and TRBJ1-1): AAGVIQSPRHLIKEKRETATLKCYPIPRHDTVYWYQQGPGQDPQFLISFYEKMQSDKGSIPDRFSAQQFSDYHSELNMSSLELGDSALYFCASSLVTDPNTEAFFGQGTRLTVV.

The chain couples TRBV11-3 to TRBJ2-2; D not resolved. Trimming took off 1 base at V and 6 bases at J, with 9 bases between the two ends. This CDR3 region has 14 residues. Per the germline V gene, CDR1 is SGHNT and CDR2 is YENEEA. The CDR3 DNA reads TGTGCCAGCAGCTTAGGCTCTTCGGCCGGGGAGCTGTTTTTT. It encodes CASSLGSSAGELFF. The complete variable domain, with remaining parts taken from reference TRBV11-3 and TRBJ2-2, reads EAGVVQSPRYKIIEKKQPVAFWCNPISGHNTLYWYLQNLGQGPELLIRYENEEAVDDSQLPKDRFSAERLKGVDSTLKIQPAELGDSAVYLCASSLGSSAGELFFGEGSRLTVL.

The rearrangement uses TRBV7-2 and TRBJ1-1; a possible D gene is TRBD1 (6 bases). Per germline, CDR1 SGHTA and CDR2 FQGNSA. The CDR3 has 13 residues. V dropped 2 bases and J dropped 7 bases, with 11 bases sitting between them. The DNA for the CDR3 is TGTGCCAGCAGCTTATACGGGGGGCGTGAAGCTTTCTTT. It is translated as CASSLYGGREAFF.

The V and J genes are TRBV27 and TRBJ2-7; 8 nucleotides match TRBD1. Per the germline V gene, CDR1 is MNHEY and CDR2 is SMNVEV (reference sequence). The CDR3 extends over 15 amino acids. V shed 4 bases, J shed 6 bases, and the junction held 11 bases outside the gene matches. DNA for the CDR3: TGTGCCAGCAGTTGGACAGGGTTTGGGACAGGCGAGCAGTACTTC. As protein: CASSWTGFGTGEQYF.